The clone carrying this T cell receptor (gamma chain) was counted only a few times. Its antigen is currently unknown. The data are from a study of human gamma delta and Vdelta1 T cells. Study-wide points: Delta One T cells were reportedly polyclonal and broadly cytotoxic against acute myeloid leukemia.

TCRdb fed the PCR reads into CATT to redo clone calling. The profile shows roughly 10,000 gamma-chain clones, around 45% of them singletons. V lost 3 bases, J lost 8 bases, and 10 bases stayed unmatched. This CDR3 contains 13 residues. Germline V gene sequence: CDR1 EGSTGY, CDR2 YDSYTSSV. The sample taken for sequencing was Vdelta1 gamma-delta T cells from blood grown in culture (DOT cells). This clonotype was obtained from a human donor in good health. This rearrangement joins TRGV4 to TRGJ1 or TRGJ2. The CDR3 protein is CATWDFGAHKKLF. CDR3 coding DNA: TGTGCCACCTGGGATTTCGGTGCTCATAAGAAACTCTTT.